Presented here are 29 T cell receptor beta chains from one specimen sequenced in a study of T cell responses to AZD1222 COVID-19 vaccine. Profiled with immunoSEQ multiplex PCR; TCRdb holds only in-frame clones, not every one. Here the sample spans some 180,000 clones, 70% to 90% being singletons. Sequencing used peripheral blood, obtained on day 0 of AZD1222 vaccination. The receptors here all came from an adult in good health.

This chain joins TRBV5-6 and TRBJ2-2; perhaps TRBD1 as D (5 bases). The germline V and J ends were trimmed by 2 bases and 7 bases, with 15 bases remaining between them. The CDR3 has 15 amino acids. In germline, CDR1 is SGHDT, CDR2 YYEEEE. The chain's CDR3 is CASSFRAIRGGELFF. The CDR3 DNA reads as TGTGCCAGCAGCTTTAGGGCGATAAGGGGCGGGGAGCTGTTTTTT. Filled out from reference TRBV5-6 and TRBJ2-2, the complete variable domain reads DAGVTQSPTHLIKTRGQQVTLRCSPKSGHDTVSWYQQALGQGPQFIFQYYEEEERQRGNFPDRFSGHQFPNYSSELNVNALLLGDSALYLCASSFRAIRGGELFFGEGSRLTVL.

The chain links TRBV3-1 (or the pseudogene TRBV3-2) to TRBJ1-6; the D is unclear. Deletions cut 4 bases from V and 0 bases from J, with 16 bases between. This CDR3 region has 18 residues. Germline V gene sequence: CDR1 LGHDT, CDR2 YNNKEL (reference sequence). The CDR3 loop reads CASSRTQGASSYNSPLHF. CDR3 DNA sequence: TGTGCCAGCAGCCGCACACAAGGCGCTAGCTCCTATAATTCACCCCTCCACTTT.

The chain is built from TRBV6-5 and TRBJ1-5; D remains ambiguous. Germline CDR1 reads MNHEY; CDR2 reads SVGAGI. The V end was cut by 9 bases, the J end by 4 bases, with 16 bases between. The CDR3 consists of 14 residues. CDR3 DNA sequence: TGTGCCAGTACCACCGGAACAGCAAATCAGCCCCAGCATTTT. Amino acid sequence: CASTTGTANQPQHF.

In regard to this clone: A much larger clone lies one base from this, so it may be a read error. The chain couples TRBV30 to TRBJ1-4; D remains unclear. The germline CDR1 and CDR2 sequences are GTSNPN and SVGIG (reference sequence). There are 16 residues in the CDR3. CDR3 protein: CVWTGRGLGTNEKLFF. The CDR3 nucleotides are TGTGTCTGGACGGGGAGAGGATTGGGAACTAATGAAAAACTGTTTTTT.

Points on this clone: The same CDR3 is also encoded by other DNA sequences in this sample. The chain recombines TRBV6-5 with TRBJ2-7; 8 nucleotides agree with TRBD1. Per germline, CDR1 MNHEY and CDR2 SVGAGI. CDR3 length: 14 amino acids. V was clipped by 2 bases and J by 2 bases; unmatched bases: 2. CDR3 nucleotide sequence: TGTGCCAGCAGTTACGGGACAGGTACCTACGAGCAGTACTTC. The encoded protein is CASSYGTGTYEQYF.

J is TRBJ1-6 and V is TRBV19, with D unresolved. Trimming left V 4 bases short and J 6 bases short, with 7 bases between. The CDR3 consists of 13 residues. Per germline, CDR1 LNHDA and CDR2 SQIVND (reference sequence). As DNA, the CDR3 is TGTGCCAGTAGTACAGACGGTAATTCACCCCTCCACTTT. It is translated as CASSTDGNSPLHF. The complete variable domain, with remaining parts taken from reference TRBV19 and TRBJ1-6, reads DGGITQSPKYLFRKEGQNVTLSCEQNLNHDAMYWYRQDPGQGLRLIYYSQIVNDFQKGDIAEGYSVSREKKESFPLTVTSAQKNPTAFYLCASSTDGNSPLHFGNGTRLTVT.

V is TRBV7-6 and J is TRBJ2-3; tentatively, D is TRBD2 (5 bases). The CDR3 loop spans 17 amino acids. Looked up from germline, CDR1 is SGHVS and CDR2 is FNYEAQ. V dropped 5 bases and J dropped 0 bases, with 18 bases sitting between them. CDR3 loop: CASSTSLSSRSTDTQYF. Written as DNA, the CDR3 is TGTGCCAGCAGCACTAGTTTGTCTAGTCGTAGCACAGATACGCAGTATTTT.

This clone was counted a single time. Additional DNA sequences in this sample encode the identical CDR3. The chain joins TRBV1 to TRBJ2-2; TRBD2 is taken as the D call from the table, unchecked against the DNA. TRBV1 is assigned pseudogene status. The CDR3 sequence is 20 residues long. The CDR3 region is CTSSQEMRLAGGASTGELFF. The CDR3 DNA follows: TGCACCAGCAGCCAAGAAATGAGACTAGCGGGAGGTGCGAGCACCGGGGAGCTGTTTTTT.

This sequence joins TRBV6-5 and TRBJ1-5; D is possibly TRBD1 (6 bases). Germline-derived CDR1 and CDR2 are MNHEY and SVGAGI. This CDR3 spans 13 amino acids. Trimming took off 6 bases at V and 4 bases at J, with 10 bases between the two ends. The CDR3 bases are TGTGCCAGCAGCGCCCAGGGGAATCAGCCCCAGCATTTT. Translated: CASSAQGNQPQHF.

This chain joins TRBV12-3 or TRBV12-4 and TRBJ1-5, with a possible D match to TRBD1 (5 bases). The CDR3 length is 12 residues. V lost 7 bases, J lost 7 bases, and 11 bases lay in between. CDR3 sequence reads: CASNLGEQPQHF. The CDR3 bases are TGTGCCAGCAACCTAGGGGAACAGCCCCAGCATTTT.

This clone was observed once. The chain couples TRBV18 to TRBJ1-1; no clear D gene. The CDR3 runs 12 residues. The germline V gene has CDR1 KGHSH and CDR2 LQKENI. V dropped 2 bases and J dropped 1 base, with 2 bases sitting between them. The CDR3 here is CASSPENTEAFF. As DNA, the CDR3 is TGTGCCAGCTCACCAGAGAACACTGAAGCTTTCTTT.

The V call is TRBV30, the J call TRBJ2-7; 9 bases align to TRBD2. The CDR3 has 13 residues. Germline V lookup: CDR1 GTSNPN, CDR2 SVGIG (reference sequence). The junction had 5 bases not matched to a gene; V was cut back by 3 bases and J by 5 bases. The CDR3 coding sequence is TGTGCCTGGAGACTAGCGGGTCTTGACGAGCAGTACTTC. Protein sequence: CAWRLAGLDEQYF.

The chain joins TRBV6-2 or TRBV6-3 to TRBJ1-6; D is ambiguous. V gave up 2 bases and J gave up 8 bases, with 13 bases separating them. This CDR3 contains 15 residues. CDR1 is MNHEY and CDR2 is SVGEGT in the germline V gene. CDR3 loop: CASSYRELVDSPLHF. CDR3 bases: TGTGCCAGCAGTTACCGGGAATTAGTGGATTCACCCCTCCACTTT.

The chain is built from TRBV18 and TRBJ2-7; tentative D call: TRBD2 (5 bases). Germline V lookup: CDR1 KGHSH, CDR2 LQKENI. The CDR3 runs 15 residues. Trimming shortened V by 4 bases and J by 0 bases, and 13 bases separated the two germline ends. This CDR3 is CASSQDTTSSYEQYF. The CDR3 region has the DNA TGTGCCAGCTCACAAGACACAACTAGCTCCTACGAGCAGTACTTC.

The chain couples TRBV19 to TRBJ1-1; D gene uncertain. V was clipped by 8 bases and J by 1 base, with 5 bases between them. Germline CDR1 LNHDA, CDR2 SQIVND (reference sequence). The CDR3 extends over 11 amino acids. CDR3 DNA: TGTGCCAGTGTCCAGAACACTGAAGCTTTCTTT. Amino acids: CASVQNTEAFF. Variable domain in full (rest from reference TRBV19 and TRBJ1-1): DGGITQSPKYLFRKEGQNVTLSCEQNLNHDAMYWYRQDPGQGLRLIYYSQIVNDFQKGDIAEGYSVSREKKESFPLTVTSAQKNPTAFYLCASVQNTEAFFGQGTRLTVV.

This chain links TRBV27 with TRBJ1-5, with D maybe TRBD1 (6 bases). V lost 7 bases to trimming and J lost 7 bases, with 11 bases between them. The CDR3 is 12 residues long. Per the germline V gene, CDR1 is MNHEY and CDR2 is SMNVEV (reference sequence). The CDR3 sequence is CASKQGRQPQHF. DNA for the CDR3: TGTGCCAGCAAACAGGGCAGACAGCCCCAGCATTTT.

This sequence joins TRBV30 and TRBJ1-5; a possible D gene is TRBD1 (6 bases). CDR1 and CDR2 (germline): GTSNPN, SVGIG (reference sequence). Trimming took off 2 bases at V and 9 bases at J, with 20 bases between the two ends. This CDR3 is 15 amino acids long. In DNA form, the CDR3 reads TGTGCCTGGAGTCTGGCAGGGGACTTGCAGGGGCCCCAGCATTTT. Translation: CAWSLAGDLQGPQHF.

The CDR3 DNA sequence: TGTGCCAGCAGCCTGCTCCTCGGACTAGCGGGAGATATAGACACCGGGGAGCTGTTTTTT. Its protein is CASSLLLGLAGDIDTGELFF. The chain recombines TRBV28 with TRBJ2-2, with 13 positions matching TRBD2. The CDR3 length is 20 residues. V was pared by 6 bases and J by 3 bases, with 16 bases of the junction left unmatched. Germline CDR1 and CDR2: MDHEN and SYDVKM.

The CDR3 region has the DNA TGTGCCAGCAGCATGGCAGGCGAGCAGTACTTC. Protein: CASSMAGEQYF. V usage is TRBV7-9 and J usage is TRBJ2-7; the D is unclear. The CDR3 runs to 11 residues. CDR1 and CDR2 (germline): SEHNR, FQNEAQ (reference sequence). Trimming took 5 bases from V and 6 from J, leaving 8 bases between them.

The V call is TRBV6-2 or TRBV6-3, the J call TRBJ2-7; 9 bases map to TRBD1. V dropped 6 bases and J dropped 2; count of bases not matched to a gene: 11. Germline values: CDR1 MNHEY, CDR2 SVGEGT. The CDR3 extends over 16 amino acids. CDR3 sequence (DNA): TGTGCCAGCAGCCCCCTGGACAGGGGAACCACCTACGAGCAGTACTTC. It is translated as CASSPLDRGTTYEQYF.

The chain employs TRBV6-6 and TRBJ1-1, with D perhaps TRBD1 (5 bases). Trimming shortened V by 6 bases and J by 0 bases, and 11 bases separated the two germline ends. The CDR3 length is 14 residues. The germline V gene has CDR1 MNHNY and CDR2 SVGAGI (reference sequence). For the CDR3, the DNA is TGTGCCAGCAGGGGGCATATGCTGAACACTGAAGCTTTCTTT. Translated: CASRGHMLNTEAFF.

The chain employs TRBV28 and TRBJ2-5; D is ambiguous. The CDR3 has 12 amino acids. Trimming cost V 2 bases and J 4 bases, with 5 bases left between them. The germline CDR1 and CDR2 sequences are MDHEN and SYDVKM. CDR3 residues: CASSLGVETQYF. As DNA, the CDR3 is TGTGCCAGCAGTTTAGGGGTAGAGACCCAGTACTTC.

This clone was found once. This chain connects TRBV24-1 to TRBJ1-4; a weak D match, TRBD1 (6 bases). The CDR3 loop spans 14 amino acids. V was shortened by 4 bases and J by 5 bases, with 10 bases between the two germline ends. Germline assignment: CDR1 KGHDR and CDR2 SFDVKD. CDR3 protein: CATSDPGQNEKLFF. CDR3 DNA: TGTGCCACCAGTGACCCCGGACAGAATGAAAAACTGTTTTTT.

The chain uses TRBV10-3 and TRBJ1-3, with D hard to call. Trimming removed 0 bases at V and 0 bases at J, with 9 bases between. The CDR3 loop spans 16 amino acids. The V gene's germline CDR1 is ENHRY and CDR2 SYGVKD. CDR3 sequence reads: CAISESRALSGNTIYF. The DNA for the CDR3 is TGTGCCATCAGTGAGTCTCGGGCCCTCTCTGGAAACACCATATATTTT.

This rearrangement joins TRBV19 to TRBJ1-6, with 9 positions matching TRBD1. This CDR3 is 15 amino acids long. Germline V gene sequence: CDR1 LNHDA, CDR2 SQIVND (reference sequence). J gave up 7 bases and V 4 bases, and 5 bases lay outside the gene matches. The CDR3 coding sequence is TGTGCCAGTAGTACCCTGGGACAGGGAAATTCACCCCTCCACTTT. It specifies CASSTLGQGNSPLHF.

This rearrangement joins TRBV4-3 to TRBJ1-6; D unclear. With 0 bases removed from V and 5 bases from J, the gap between germline ends came to 8 bases. Germline CDR1 reads LGHNA; CDR2 reads YSLEER. The CDR3 extends over 15 amino acids. The CDR3 reads CASSQDNQHNSPLHF. CDR3 nucleotides: TGCGCCAGCAGCCAAGATAACCAGCATAATTCACCCCTCCACTTT.

The CDR3 DNA reads as TGTGCCAACTCGGGGCGGGAGGGGACAGATACGCAGTATTTT. This codes for CANSGREGTDTQYF. This chain connects TRBV2 to TRBJ2-3, with 9 positions matching TRBD2. The CDR3 runs to 14 residues. CDR1 is SNHLY and CDR2 is FYNNEI in the germline V gene. After removal of 10 bases from V and 3 bases from J, the junction contained 8 bases not matched to a gene.

The rearrangement links TRBV11-3 to TRBJ2-7; D is uncertain. This CDR3 region has 14 residues. V gave up 4 bases and J gave up 4 bases, with 14 bases separating them. Germline V gene sequence: CDR1 SGHNT, CDR2 YENEEA. The CDR3 reads CASSSGGLTYEQYF. The DNA for the CDR3 is TGTGCCAGCAGCTCAGGCGGTCTCACGTACGAGCAGTACTTC.

J is TRBJ1-4 and V is TRBV3-1 (or the pseudogene TRBV3-2), with 8 bases fitting TRBD1. CDR1 and CDR2 from the germline V gene are LGHDT and YNNKEL (reference sequence). V shed 4 bases and J 4 bases; nucleotides not matched to a gene: 2. The CDR3 has 14 amino acids. This CDR3 is CASSRGQGNEKLFF. CDR3 DNA: TGTGCCAGCAGCCGTGGACAGGGTAATGAAAAACTGTTTTTT.